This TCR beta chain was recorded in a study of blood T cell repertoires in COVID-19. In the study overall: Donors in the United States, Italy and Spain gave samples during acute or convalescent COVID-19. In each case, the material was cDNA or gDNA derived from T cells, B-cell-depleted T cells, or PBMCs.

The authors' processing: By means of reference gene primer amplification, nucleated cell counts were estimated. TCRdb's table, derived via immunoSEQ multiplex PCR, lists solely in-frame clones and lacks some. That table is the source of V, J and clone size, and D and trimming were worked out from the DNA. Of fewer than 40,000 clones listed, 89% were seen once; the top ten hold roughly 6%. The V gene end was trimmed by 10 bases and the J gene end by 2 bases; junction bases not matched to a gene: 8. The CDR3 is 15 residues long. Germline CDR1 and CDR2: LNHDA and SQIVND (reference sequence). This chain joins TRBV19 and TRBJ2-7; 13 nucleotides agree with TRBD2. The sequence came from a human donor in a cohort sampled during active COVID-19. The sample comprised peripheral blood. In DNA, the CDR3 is TGTGCCACAACCACAACTAGCGGGGGGGCCTACGAGCAGTACTTC. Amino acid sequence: CATTTTSGGAYEQYF.